The following is a T cell receptor (beta chain) sequence with its context. The sample belongs to a study of blood T cell repertoires in COVID-19. The overall study: COVID-19 samples, acute and convalescent, were from the United States, Italy and Spain. From T cells, B-cell-depleted T cells, or PBMCs came the material, which was cDNA or gDNA.

In the study's own analysis: Estimation of nucleated cell counts was performed using reference gene primer amplification. Profiled with immunoSEQ multiplex PCR; TCRdb holds only in-frame clones, not every one. That table furnishes V, J and clone size, whereas the DNA furnished D and trimming. This table has around 99,000 clones, 84% appearing once. Germline V gene sequence: CDR1 LGHDT, CDR2 YNNKEL (reference sequence). The CDR3 consists of 15 residues. Trimming removed 2 bases at V and 5 bases at J, with 10 bases between. The sequence derives from a human donor in a cohort sampled during active COVID-19. What was sequenced was peripheral blood. This rearrangement joins TRBV3-1 (or the pseudogene TRBV3-2) to TRBJ1-6, with a possible D match to TRBD1 (5 bases). DNA for the CDR3: TGTGCCAGCAGCCAATATCAGGGTAATAATTCACCCCTCCACTTT. Protein sequence: CASSQYQGNNSPLHF.